The 10 T cell receptor beta chains given below trace back to one sample, sequenced in a study of blood T cell repertoires in COVID-19. Assay used: immunoSEQ multiplex PCR; TCRdb lists only in-frame clones, some missing. The sample holds fewer than 200,000 clones, about 74% seen once. Sequencing was carried out using peripheral blood. The receptor set was obtained from a woman older than 75 with acute or convalescent COVID-19.

This chain links TRBV6-5 with TRBJ2-4, with 12 bases fitting TRBD2. Per germline, CDR1 MNHEY and CDR2 SVGAGI. The length of the CDR3 is 14 residues. After removal of 4 bases from V and 6 bases from J, the junction contained 1 base not matched to a gene. As DNA, the CDR3 is TGTGCCAGCAGTTCACTAGCGGGAGGAAACATTCAGTACTTC. Its protein is CASSSLAGGNIQYF.

The chain has TRBV3-1 (or the pseudogene TRBV3-2) and TRBJ2-2, with D unresolved. Trimming shortened V by 4 bases and J by 4 bases, and 10 bases separated the two germline ends. The CDR3 is 14 amino acids. CDR1 LGHDT and CDR2 YNNKEL come from the germline V gene (reference sequence). In DNA form, the CDR3 reads TGTGCCAGCAGCCCCGACCGAGGCACCGGGGAGCTGTTTTTT. This encodes CASSPDRGTGELFF.

The chain recombines TRBV27 with TRBJ1-5; D may be TRBD1 (6 bases). This CDR3 has 13 residues. Looked up from germline, CDR1 is MNHEY and CDR2 is SMNVEV (reference sequence). Trimming took off 6 bases at V and 5 bases at J, with 11 bases between the two ends. The CDR3 protein is CASSRDIDQPQHF. The CDR3, as DNA: TGTGCCAGCAGCCGGGACATTGATCAGCCCCAGCATTTT.

This clone appeared once. V and J are TRBV4-1 and TRBJ2-1, with 9 bases fitting TRBD2. Trimming cost V 5 bases and J 6 bases; bases outside gene matches: 8. Germline CDR1 and CDR2: MGHRA and YSYEKL. This CDR3 spans 15 amino acids. This chain's CDR3 is CASSSPGTSPNEQFF. CDR3 coding DNA: TGCGCCAGCAGCTCACCCGGGACTAGCCCCAATGAGCAGTTCTTC.

The chain employs TRBV6-6 and TRBJ1-1; TRBD1 might be the D (5 bases). Trimming shortened V by 6 bases and J by 10 bases, and 15 bases separated the two germline ends. Germline V CDR1 and CDR2: MNHNY, SVGAGI (reference sequence). The CDR3 extends over 12 amino acids. CDR3 sequence reads: CASRPWGSGAFF. The CDR3 DNA is TGTGCCAGCAGACCGTGGGGCTCCGGAGCTTTCTTT.

This rearrangement joins TRBV6-2 or TRBV6-3 to TRBJ1-2; no definite D call. Germline V gene data show CDR1 as MNHEY and CDR2 as SVGEGT. The CDR3 is 13 residues long. Trimming pared 6 bases from V and 4 bases from J, leaving 12 bases between. DNA for the CDR3: TGTGCCAGCAGCCCCCCCCACAGCTATGGCTACACCTTC. This gives the protein CASSPPHSYGYTF.

A few counts support this clone. The chain is built from TRBV11-2 and TRBJ2-7; D gene ambiguous. The V end lost 5 bases, the J end lost 6 bases, and 11 bases lay between the germline ends. Per germline, CDR1 SGHAT and CDR2 FQNNGV. CDR3 length equals 12 residues. CDR3: CASSLTVGEQYF. CDR3 in DNA: TGTGCCAGCAGCCTAACGGTCGGCGAGCAGTACTTC.

CDR3 nucleotide sequence: TGTGCCAGTGCAGGGGGCCCTGGGCCCCAGCATTTT. Its protein is CASAGGPGPQHF. The V and J genes are TRBV6-5 and TRBJ1-5; TRBD1 matches at 8 bases. The CDR3 totals 12 residues. Germline CDR1 MNHEY, CDR2 SVGAGI. J lost 9 bases, V lost 9 bases, and 7 bases had no gene match.

Of note for this clone: Within the sample, other DNA sequences also encode this same CDR3. This rearrangement joins TRBV28 to TRBJ1-1; D is possibly TRBD1 (5 bases). Trimming pared 4 bases from V and 1 base from J, leaving 7 bases between. This CDR3 has 13 residues. Germline V gene lookup returns CDR1 MDHEN and CDR2 SYDVKM. This CDR3 reads CASSSGQNTEAFF. The CDR3 DNA reads as TGTGCCAGCAGTTCCGGACAGAACACTGAAGCTTTCTTT.

The V and J genes are TRBV5-1 and TRBJ2-1, with 9 bases aligning to TRBD1. V dropped 0 bases and J dropped 0; count of bases not matched to a gene: 4. CDR3 length: 17 amino acids. The V gene's germline CDR1 is SGHRS and CDR2 YFSETQ. CDR3: CASSLASTGGSYNEQFF. The CDR3 DNA reads as TGCGCCAGCAGCTTGGCATCGACAGGGGGCTCCTACAATGAGCAGTTCTTC.